This TCR beta chain was sequenced in a study of T-cell memory formation after mild COVID-19. Study details: The two donors had largely donor-specific TCR clusters. The study, taken as a whole, reports: Contracting clones localized mainly to CM and EM when CD4+ and mainly to EMRA when CD8+. There were some responding clones in pre-infection memory, which suggested that cross-reactive memory had joined.

From 5'RACE with constant-segment primers came TCR alpha and TCR beta cDNA libraries that carried sample barcodes and UMIs. TCRdb processed the 5' RACE reads anew with MiXCR; each CDR3 protein has one entry. The repertoire consists of approximately 490,000 distinct CDR3 sequences, with roughly 21% occurring once and the leading ten covering about 12%. This clonotype was seen a handful of times. Its antigen is still unknown. The sequencing sample was made of PBMCs or a T cell subset sorted from them (not recorded which). This TCR derives from an adult woman who had mild COVID-19 (a few samples of this study predate the infection). Cell type and time point are not known.

CDR3 in DNA: TGTGCCAGCAGTAAAAGCGGCCCCTTGGATGAGCAGTTCTTC. Its translation: CASSKSGPLDEQFF. The V and J genes are TRBV6-2 or TRBV6-3 and TRBJ2-1, with D possibly matching TRBD2 (5 bases). Germline assignment: CDR1 MNHEY and CDR2 SVGEGT. The V gene lost 5 bases and the J gene lost 8 bases, with 16 bases spanning the gap. This CDR3 contains 14 residues.